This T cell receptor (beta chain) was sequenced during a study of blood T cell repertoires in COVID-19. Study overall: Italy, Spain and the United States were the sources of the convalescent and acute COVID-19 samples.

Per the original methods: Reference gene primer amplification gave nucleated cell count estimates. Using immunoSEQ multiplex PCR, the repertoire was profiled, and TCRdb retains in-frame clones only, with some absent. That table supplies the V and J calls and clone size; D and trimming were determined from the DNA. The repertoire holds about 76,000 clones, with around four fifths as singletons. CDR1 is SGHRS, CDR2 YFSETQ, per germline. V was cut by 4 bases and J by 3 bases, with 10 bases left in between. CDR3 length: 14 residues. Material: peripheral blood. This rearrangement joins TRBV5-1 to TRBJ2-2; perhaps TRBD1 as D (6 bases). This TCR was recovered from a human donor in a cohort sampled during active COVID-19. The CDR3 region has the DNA TGCGCCAGCAGCCCGGGACACGACACCGGGGAGCTGTTTTTT. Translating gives CASSPGHDTGELFF.